The clone carrying this T cell receptor beta chain was observed a single time. These data are taken from a study of blood T cell repertoires in COVID-19. Study-level information: The United States, Italy and Spain were the sources of the acute and convalescent COVID-19 samples. Sample material is recorded as cDNA or gDNA derived from T cells, B-cell-depleted T cells, or PBMCs.

The Seattle site enrolled patients during active infection and followed them longitudinally. Sequencing was performed with immunoSEQ multiplex PCR; in TCRdb, only in-frame clones are kept and a portion is missing. The sample carries approximately 290,000 clones, approximately 93% recorded once. The germline gives CDR1 LNHDA, CDR2 SQIVND (reference sequence). The CDR3 runs to 13 residues. Between the trimmed V and J ends, which lost 4 bases and 2 bases, there was a span of 5 bases. Material: peripheral blood. The V gene is TRBV19, the J gene TRBJ2-2; D is unresolved. The TCR originated in a woman aged 25 to 39 with COVID-19, enrolled during active disease. The CDR3 here is CASSNLNTGELFF. CDR3 coding DNA: TGTGCCAGTAGTAACCTAAACACCGGGGAGCTGTTTTTT.